These T cell receptor beta chains were read from a single sample in a study of immune cell composition in non-small cell lung cancer. Libraries were prepared by immunoSEQ multiplex PCR; TCRdb keeps only in-frame clonotypes and omits some of them. The sample contains fewer than 4,000 clones, approximately 85% of which appear only once. Material: lung tumor tissue. These receptors were collected from a human donor with non-small cell lung cancer. CDR3s include the opening cysteine and the closing phenylalanine or tryptophan. Fields, in order: J gene, V gene, clone size, D gene, CDR3 protein, CDR3 DNA. D genes are given only for firm matches. Clone size is given for some rows only: seen once, a few or many times, or a class if the clone is expanded.

TRBJ2-1,TRBV6-5,.,.,CASSYLRGQSHNEQFF,TGTGCCAGCAGTTACTTGCGGGGACAGAGCCACAATGAGCAGTTCTTC
TRBJ2-2,TRBV6-5,.,.,CASSSPGTPKAGELFF,TGTGCCAGCAGTTCTCCCGGGACTCCGAAGGCCGGGGAGCTGTTTTTT
TRBJ2-1,TRBV5-1,.,TRBD2,CASSLGSGGAGNEQLF,TGCGCCAGCAGCTTGGGTAGCGGGGGGGCTGGGAATGAGCAGCTCTTC
TRBJ1-4,TRBV7-9,.,TRBD1,CASSSWTGLPTNEKLFF,TGTGCCAGCAGCTCCTGGACAGGCCTACCAACTAATGAAAAACTGTTTTTT
TRBJ1-4,TRBV7-2,.,.,CASSSTGRTTNEKLFF,TGTGCCAGCAGCTCCACAGGACGAACAACTAATGAAAAACTGTTTTTT
TRBJ2-1,TRBV5-1,few,TRBD2,CASSLRTSGRFNNEQFF,TGCGCCAGCAGCCTACGGACTAGCGGGAGATTTAACAATGAGCAGTTCTTC
TRBJ2-1,TRBV7-9,.,.,CASSLDLAGAGVEQFF,TGTGCCAGCAGCTTAGATTTGGCAGGGGCTGGGGTTGAGCAGTTCTTC
TRBJ2-3,TRBV10-1,.,TRBD2,CASSQGGYSDTQYF,TGCGCCAGTTCCCAGGGAGGGTACTCAGATACGCAGTATTTT
TRBJ2-2,TRBV27,once,.,CASSFYGTGELFF,TGTGCCAGCAGTTTCTATGGTACCGGGGAGCTGTTTTTT
TRBJ2-7,TRBV5-4,once,.,CASSLSRPASGEQYF,TGTGCCAGCAGCTTGAGCCGGCCCGCCTCCGGGGAGCAGTACTTC
TRBJ2-2,TRBV2,once,TRBD1,CASARDRVDTGELFF,TGTGCCAGCGCCCGGGACAGGGTGGATACCGGGGAGCTGTTTTTT
TRBJ1-1,TRBV18,.,.,CASSPSTGQRNTEAFF,TGTGCCAGCTCACCGTCTACAGGCCAAAGGAACACTGAAGCTTTCTTT
TRBJ1-4,TRBV6-1,.,TRBD1,CASSGTGGANNEKLFF,TGTGCCAGCAGTGGGACAGGGGGCGCAAACAATGAAAAACTGTTTTTT
TRBJ1-1,TRBV29-1,.,.,CSVVYSPDTEAFF,TGCAGCGTTGTATATTCGCCGGACACTGAAGCTTTCTTT
TRBJ1-2,TRBV19,.,.,CASSIDPHGSYGYTF,TGTGCCAGTAGTATCGACCCCCACGGGAGCTATGGCTACACCTTC